Following are 15 T cell receptor beta chains from one sample sequenced in a study of neoadjuvant anti-PD-1 for oral cavity cancer. The time point denotes: after neoadjuvant nivolumab, at surgical resection. The assay was immunoSEQ multiplex PCR, and TCRdb's table has in-frame clones only and misses some. The table lists more than 9,500 clones, about 71% of them singletons. The specimen comprised PBMCs, sampled after nivolumab (anti-PD-1) treatment. The receptors originated from a person between 40 and 80 years old with oral cavity squamous cell carcinoma.

The chain links TRBV5-1 to TRBJ2-7; D may be TRBD2 (5 bases). CDR3 size: 14 residues. Trimming took 1 base from V and 2 from J, leaving 10 bases between them. Germline V CDR1 and CDR2: SGHRS, YFSETQ. As DNA, the CDR3 is TGCGCCAGCAGCTTGAACGGCGGGCCCTACGAGCAGTACTTC. It encodes CASSLNGGPYEQYF.

This sequence joins TRBV30 and TRBJ2-3; D possibly corresponds to TRBD2 (6 bases). The CDR3 spans 13 residues. Trimming shortened V by 0 bases and J by 4 bases, and 8 bases separated the two germline ends. Germline lookup yields CDR1 GTSNPN and CDR2 SVGIG (reference sequence). The DNA for the CDR3 is TGTGCCTGGAGTGTATCGGGAGCAGATACGCAGTATTTT. Translation gives CAWSVSGADTQYF.

The CDR3 coding sequence is TGTGCCAGCAGCTCACCTAACGCGGGAGGGCGGTACAATGAGCAGTTCTTC. This encodes CASSSPNAGGRYNEQFF. The chain recombines TRBV11-2 with TRBJ2-1; TRBD2 matches 9 bases. CDR1 and CDR2 (germline): SGHAT, FQNNGV. The CDR3 runs 17 residues. The V and J ends lost 4 bases and 4 bases, in that order; junction bases with no gene match: 11.

This rearrangement joins TRBV7-8 to TRBJ1-3, with D tentatively TRBD1 (6 bases). Trimming removed 3 bases at V and 0 bases at J, with 12 bases between. This CDR3 has 16 residues. Germline CDR1 is SGHVS and CDR2 is FQNEAQ. The CDR3 DNA reads TGTGCCAGCAGCTTGGGGGCGGGGGGCTCTGGAAACACCATATATTTT. It specifies CASSLGAGGSGNTIYF.

The chain carries TRBV2 and TRBJ1-6; tentatively, D is TRBD1 (5 bases). The V gene's germline CDR1 is SNHLY and CDR2 FYNNEI. CDR3 length: 15 residues. V lost 8 bases and J lost 4, with 15 bases in between. The CDR3 loop reads CASASRGDYNSPLHF. The CDR3 DNA reads TGTGCCAGCGCTTCTCGAGGGGATTATAATTCACCCCTCCACTTT.

The rearrangement joins TRBV27 to TRBJ2-5; tentative D call: TRBD1 (5 bases). The CDR3 runs to 13 residues. Per the germline V gene, CDR1 is MNHEY and CDR2 is SMNVEV (reference sequence). The V end was cut by 7 bases, the J end by 0 bases, with 9 bases between. The CDR3 DNA reads as TGTGCCAGCAAACGACAGAACCAAGAGACCCAGTACTTC. Translated, it gives CASKRQNQETQYF.

This clone was observed a single time. The chain uses TRBV7-9 and TRBJ1-1, with 11 bases fitting TRBD1. The CDR3 extends over 15 amino acids. The V gene end was trimmed by 4 bases and the J gene end by 4 bases; junction bases not matched to a gene: 5. Germline V lookup: CDR1 SEHNR, CDR2 FQNEAQ (reference sequence). Here the CDR3 DNA reads TGTGCCAGCAGCTCCCCCGGGACAGGGGGCACTGAAGCTTTCTTT. It specifies CASSSPGTGGTEAFF.

The sample holds a few counts of this clone. The chain is built from TRBV5-1 and TRBJ1-3; 9 positions agree with TRBD1. Germline assignment: CDR1 SGHRS and CDR2 YFSETQ. Unmatched junction bases numbered 2, after V lost 0 bases and J lost 1 base. This CDR3 has 16 amino acids. The CDR3, as DNA: TGCGCCAGCAGCTTGGTAGGACAGGGGTCTGGAAACACCATATATTTT. Its translation: CASSLVGQGSGNTIYF.

Here the CDR3 DNA reads TGTGCCAGCAGTTTTTTCTCAGGGAGGTCTAACTATGGCTACACCTTC. It is translated as CASSFFSGRSNYGYTF. V and J are TRBV27 and TRBJ1-2; TRBD1 might be the D (5 bases). The CDR3 has 16 amino acids. V was pared by 3 bases and J by 0 bases, with 14 bases between. The V gene's germline CDR1 is MNHEY and CDR2 SMNVEV (reference sequence).

This clone was picked up one time. This rearrangement joins TRBV15 to TRBJ2-7, with no clear D. V lost 0 bases to trimming and J lost 3 bases, with 9 bases between them. From germline, CDR1 is LNHNV and CDR2 YYDKDF (reference sequence). The CDR3 consists of 14 residues. As DNA, the CDR3 is TGTGCCACCAGCAGAGATCTCGGCAGCTACGAGCAGTACTTC. Its protein product is CATSRDLGSYEQYF.

The chain combines TRBV6-5 with TRBJ1-1, with D tentatively TRBD1 (6 bases). V was shortened by 6 bases and J by 1 base, with 12 bases between the two germline ends. The germline CDR1 and CDR2 sequences are MNHEY and SVGAGI. The CDR3 is 14 residues long. The CDR3 here is CASSYDRTNTEAFF. CDR3 DNA: TGTGCCAGCAGCTACGACAGGACGAACACTGAAGCTTTCTTT.

This clone was observed a handful of times. The chain links TRBV19 to TRBJ1-4; 7 positions match TRBD1. With 3 bases clipped from V and 8 bases from J, the junction kept 6 bases outside the gene matches. Germline V gives CDR1 LNHDA, CDR2 SQIVND (reference sequence). The CDR3 contains 14 residues. CDR3 sequence reads: CASSMSRGDEKLFF. DNA of the CDR3: TGTGCCAGTAGTATGTCCAGGGGGGACGAAAAACTGTTTTTT.

The rearrangement joins TRBV5-1 to TRBJ2-4, with 8 bases matching TRBD1. Germline V lookup: CDR1 SGHRS, CDR2 YFSETQ. With 3 bases clipped from V and 1 base from J, the junction kept 3 bases outside the gene matches. The CDR3 has 15 residues. The CDR3 bases are TGCGCCAGCAGCTCGACAGGGGATGCCAAAAACATTCAGTACTTC. Protein sequence: CASSSTGDAKNIQYF. Full variable domain (remainder filled in from reference TRBV5-1 and TRBJ2-4): KAGVTQTPRYLIKTRGQQVTLSCSPISGHRSVSWYQQTPGQGLQFLFEYFSETQRNKGNFPGRFSGRQFSNSRSEMNVSTLELGDSALYLCASSSTGDAKNIQYFGAGTRLSVL.

The rearrangement joins TRBV5-4 to TRBJ2-1; weak D call: TRBD2 (7 bases). Trimming shortened V by 6 bases and J by 8 bases, and 18 bases separated the two germline ends. The CDR3 is made up of 14 amino acids. Germline CDR1 is SGHNT and CDR2 is YYREEE (reference sequence). The CDR3 DNA follows: TGTGCCAGCACCACACAACGGGGGGCCGATGAGCAGTTCTTC. This translates into CASTTQRGADEQFF.

This sequence joins TRBV30 and TRBJ1-4; the D is unclear. Between the trimmed V and J ends, which lost 0 bases and 5 bases, there was a span of 7 bases. This CDR3 region has 13 residues. Germline V gene data show CDR1 as GTSNPN and CDR2 as SVGIG (reference sequence). CDR3 in amino acids: CAWSVFGNEKLFF. The CDR3 nucleotides are TGTGCCTGGAGTGTATTCGGGAATGAAAAACTGTTTTTT. Based on the CDR3 plus reference TRBV30 and TRBJ1-4, the full variable domain is SQTIHQWPATLVQPVGSPLSLECTVEGTSNPNLYWYRQAAGRGLQLLFYSVGIGQISSEVPQNLSASRPQDRQFILSSKKLLLSDSGFYLCAWSVFGNEKLFFGSGTQLSVL.